Presented here are 31 T cell receptor beta chains from one specimen sequenced in a study of long-term antiretroviral therapy in people with HIV. Sequencing relied on immunoSEQ assay v3.0, run at survey level. This table comes from immunoSEQ multiplex PCR, and its TCRdb copy is limited to in-frame clones, with some not included. The sample shows 30,000 to 35,000 clones, roughly 83% of them seen only once. This material consisted of unsorted PBMCs, taken 1.9 years after starting antiretroviral therapy. These receptors were taken from a man younger than 35 with HIV.

The chain employs TRBV28 and TRBJ1-5, with D hard to call. The CDR3 is made up of 13 amino acids. Trimming shortened V by 10 bases and J by 0 bases, and 10 bases separated the two germline ends. Germline values: CDR1 MDHEN, CDR2 SYDVKM. CDR3: CAIRENSNQPQHF. The CDR3 bases are TGTGCCATTCGAGAAAATAGCAATCAGCCCCAGCATTTT.

The chain is built from TRBV11-2 and TRBJ1-2; no reliable D call. Germline V CDR1 and CDR2: SGHAT, FQNNGV. V was pared by 5 bases and J by 6 bases, with 13 bases between. The CDR3 sequence is 13 residues long. CDR3 nucleotide sequence: TGTGCCAGCAGCCCGACCTTTAGGGATGGCTACACCTTC. Protein sequence: CASSPTFRDGYTF.

The J gene is TRBJ1-1, the V gene TRBV5-1; weak D call: TRBD1 (5 bases). Germline loops: CDR1 SGHRS, CDR2 YFSETQ. This CDR3 contains 13 residues. V lost 3 bases and J 2 bases, leaving 8 bases between the germline ends. DNA for the CDR3: TGCGCCAGCAGCTCCAGGGTAAACACTGAAGCTTTCTTT. Protein: CASSSRVNTEAFF.

The chain links TRBV5-1 to TRBJ2-5; D gene unclear. Trimming took 0 bases from V and 1 from J, leaving 7 bases between them. From germline, CDR1 is SGHRS and CDR2 YFSETQ. The CDR3 length is 14 residues. The CDR3, as DNA: TGCGCCAGCAGCTTGGAGGCGATCCAAGAGACCCAGTACTTC. As protein: CASSLEAIQETQYF.

The chain employs TRBV10-2 and TRBJ1-6; 8 bases agree with TRBD1. The CDR3 has 15 amino acids. V shed 10 bases and J 8 bases; nucleotides not matched to a gene: 13. Germline loops: CDR1 WSHSY, CDR2 SAAADI. In nucleotides, the CDR3 is TGCGCCACCGCAGACGATACAGGGGGGGATTCACCCCTCCACTTT. Its protein product is CATADDTGGDSPLHF.

The V call is TRBV5-1, the J call TRBJ2-5; 10 bases align to TRBD1. The CDR3 spans 16 residues. From germline, CDR1 is SGHRS and CDR2 YFSETQ. V was pared by 1 base and J by 5 bases, with 8 bases of the junction left unmatched. CDR3 amino acids: CASSLWFGGQGETQYF. The CDR3 region has the DNA TGCGCCAGCAGCTTGTGGTTTGGGGGACAGGGGGAGACCCAGTACTTC.

For the CDR3, the DNA is TGCGCCAGCAGGGAGACAGGGACCGGAAACACCATATATTTT. Amino acids: CASRETGTGNTIYF. The chain couples TRBV5-1 to TRBJ1-3; 7 bases line up with TRBD1. The CDR3 contains 14 residues. The germline gives CDR1 SGHRS, CDR2 YFSETQ. V lost 5 bases to trimming and J lost 4 bases; unmatched junction nucleotides: 6.

The count of this clone is one. The chain recombines TRBV11-2 with TRBJ2-2; 12 positions agree with TRBD2. This CDR3 spans 17 amino acids. V lost 5 bases to trimming and J lost 8 bases; unmatched junction nucleotides: 12. The germline V gene has CDR1 SGHAT and CDR2 FQNNGV. CDR3: CASSPSVLAGGTGELFF. The CDR3 coding sequence is TGTGCCAGCAGCCCGTCGGTCCTAGCGGGGGGGACTGGGGAGCTGTTTTTT. The full variable domain, with the rest looked up from reference TRBV11-2 and TRBJ2-2, is EAGVAQSPRYKIIEKRQSVAFWCNPISGHATLYWYQQILGQGPKLLIQFQNNGVVDDSQLPKDRFSAERLKGVDSTLKIQPAKLEDSAVYLCASSPSVLAGGTGELFFGEGSRLTVL.

The V call is TRBV6-5, the J call TRBJ2-7; 9 bases are shared with TRBD1. CDR3 length equals 16 residues. CDR1 and CDR2 (germline): MNHEY, SVGAGI. Trimming removed 0 bases from V and 8 bases from J; junction bases left unmatched: 11. As DNA, the CDR3 is TGTGCCAGCAGTTACTCGACAGGGGGAGCCAGGGCGCAGCAGTACTTC. Translation gives CASSYSTGGARAQQYF.

CDR3 sequence: CASSTGNTEAFF. CDR3 in DNA: TGCGCCAGCAGCACGGGGAACACTGAAGCTTTCTTT. The chain carries TRBV5-1 and TRBJ1-1, with D unresolved. CDR1 is SGHRS, CDR2 YFSETQ, per germline. The CDR3 contains 12 residues. Trimming cost V 4 bases and J 1 base, with 5 bases left between them. Drawing the rest from reference TRBV5-1 and TRBJ1-1, the complete variable domain is KAGVTQTPRYLIKTRGQQVTLSCSPISGHRSVSWYQQTPGQGLQFLFEYFSETQRNKGNFPGRFSGRQFSNSRSEMNVSTLELGDSALYLCASSTGNTEAFFGQGTRLTVV.

This chain links TRBV6-1 with TRBJ2-2; TRBD1 matches 8 bases. Germline V gene sequence: CDR1 MNHNS, CDR2 SASEGT. The length of the CDR3 is 16 residues. The V segment lost 3 bases and the J segment 1 base; nucleotides outside the gene matches: 4. The chain's CDR3 is CASSDWGTGNTGELFF. The CDR3 bases are TGTGCCAGCAGTGATTGGGGGACAGGGAACACCGGGGAGCTGTTTTTT.

The rearrangement uses TRBV19 and TRBJ2-7, with TRBD1 matching over 8 bases. This CDR3 is built from 13 residues. V trimming: 4 bases; J trimming: 7 bases; junction bases outside the gene matches: 6. Germline V gives CDR1 LNHDA, CDR2 SQIVND (reference sequence). This CDR3 reads CASSRRTGGEQYV. The CDR3 nucleotides read TGTGCCAGTAGTAGACGAACAGGGGGTGAGCAGTACGTC.

V and J are TRBV10-3 and TRBJ2-3, with 7 bases that match TRBD1. With 7 bases clipped from V and 9 bases from J, the junction kept 13 bases outside the gene matches. This CDR3 is 14 amino acids long. CDR1 ENHRY and CDR2 SYGVKD come from the germline V gene. CDR3 nucleotides: TGTGCCATCACTCATACAGGGGAATCGGGGACGCAGTATTTT. Translating it yields CAITHTGESGTQYF.

This sequence joins TRBV2 and TRBJ1-5; a possible D gene is TRBD1 (5 bases). There are 16 residues in the CDR3. Trimming took off 6 bases at V and 4 bases at J, with 19 bases between the two ends. Germline CDR1 SNHLY, CDR2 FYNNEI. The CDR3 sequence: CASRGIWGGGNQPQHF. CDR3 sequence (DNA): TGTGCCAGCAGGGGGATATGGGGCGGGGGTAATCAGCCCCAGCATTTT.

The V gene is TRBV15, the J gene TRBJ1-5, with D perhaps matching TRBD1 (5 bases). The CDR3 spans 16 residues. V was clipped by 2 bases and J by 2 bases, with 13 bases between them. The germline V gene has CDR1 LNHNV and CDR2 YYDKDF (reference sequence). The CDR3 DNA reads as TGTGCCACCAGCAGAACAGGACTCGGCCGCAATCAGCCCCAGCATTTT. Protein sequence: CATSRTGLGRNQPQHF.

This chain joins TRBV28 and TRBJ1-5; D unclear. The CDR3 totals 11 residues. V lost 7 bases to trimming and J lost 4 bases, with 5 bases between them. Germline CDR1 is MDHEN and CDR2 is SYDVKM. The chain's CDR3 is CASTPNQPQHF. As DNA, the CDR3 is TGTGCCAGCACCCCGAATCAGCCCCAGCATTTT.

This chain links TRBV2 with TRBJ1-5, with 9 bases lining up with TRBD1. The germline CDR1 and CDR2 sequences are SNHLY and FYNNEI. The CDR3 covers 14 residues. J gave up 5 bases and V 6 bases, and 5 bases lay outside the gene matches. The CDR3 protein is CASSEGQGYQPQHF. CDR3 nucleotides: TGTGCCAGCAGCGAGGGACAGGGTTATCAGCCCCAGCATTTT.

This clone was counted once. V gene TRBV9 combines with J gene TRBJ2-5; 7 nucleotides align to TRBD2. V lost 3 bases and J lost 2; bases outside the gene matches: 4. This CDR3 comprises 14 residues. Per germline, CDR1 SGDLS and CDR2 YYNGEE. The CDR3 sequence is CASSARDYQETQYF. The CDR3 coding sequence is TGTGCCAGCAGCGCCCGGGACTATCAAGAGACCCAGTACTTC.

The chain links TRBV27 to TRBJ1-5, with 10 bases identical to TRBD1. The V gene end was trimmed by 6 bases and the J gene end by 8 bases; junction bases not matched to a gene: 7. This CDR3 is 14 amino acids long. The V gene's germline CDR1 is MNHEY and CDR2 SMNVEV (reference sequence). The CDR3 region is CASSSDRGRKPQHF. The DNA for the CDR3 is TGTGCCAGCAGCAGCGACAGGGGGCGTAAGCCCCAGCATTTT.

The chain has TRBV4-2 and TRBJ2-1, with 13 bases fitting TRBD2. V lost 4 bases, J lost 5 bases, and 2 bases stayed unmatched. This CDR3 region has 15 residues. CDR1 and CDR2 from the germline V gene are LGHNA and YNFKEQ. In nucleotides, the CDR3 is TGTGCCAGCAGCCCAGGACTAGCGGGGGACAATGAGCAGTTCTTC. Translated, it gives CASSPGLAGDNEQFF.

This chain links TRBV2 with TRBJ2-1, with TRBD1 matching 8 bases. After removal of 4 bases from V and 7 bases from J, the junction contained 9 bases not matched to a gene. This CDR3 contains 15 residues. Germline CDR1 is SNHLY and CDR2 is FYNNEI. CDR3 region: CASSGVAGGRNEQFF. DNA for the CDR3: TGTGCCAGCAGTGGTGTGGCAGGGGGCAGGAATGAGCAGTTCTTC.

The chain carries TRBV11-2 and TRBJ1-1; D not resolved. The CDR3 length is 14 residues. Germline V CDR1 and CDR2: SGHAT, FQNNGV. The V and J ends lost 1 base and 1 base respectively, with 7 bases between them. The CDR3: CASSLVFENTEAFF. The CDR3 region has the DNA TGTGCCAGCAGCTTAGTCTTCGAGAACACTGAAGCTTTCTTT.

This clone has only a few counts. The chain couples TRBV18 to TRBJ1-4; a possible D gene is TRBD1 (6 bases). CDR1 is KGHSH and CDR2 is LQKENI in the germline V gene. The V and J ends lost 4 bases and 4 bases respectively, with 13 bases between them. CDR3 length: 15 amino acids. The CDR3 DNA reads as TGTGCCAGCTCACTTAACCCGGACAGTAATGAAAAACTGTTTTTT. This codes for CASSLNPDSNEKLFF. The full variable domain, rest sourced from reference TRBV18 and TRBJ1-4, is NAGVMQNPRHLVRRRGQEARLRCSPMKGHSHVYWYRQLPEEGLKFMVYLQKENIIDESGMPKERFSAEFPKEGPSILRIQQVVRGDSAAYFCASSLNPDSNEKLFFGSGTQLSVL.

The V call is TRBV19, the J call TRBJ1-2, with TRBD1 matching over 8 bases. The CDR3 has 13 residues. V dropped 7 bases and J dropped 9; count of bases not matched to a gene: 10. CDR1 is LNHDA and CDR2 is SQIVND in the germline V gene (reference sequence). CDR3 coding DNA: TGTGCCAGTAAAAAGTGGGACAGGCAGAGCTACACCTTC. Amino acid sequence: CASKKWDRQSYTF.

The J gene is TRBJ1-1, the V gene TRBV27, with a weak D call TRBD1 (6 bases). Per the germline V gene, CDR1 is MNHEY and CDR2 is SMNVEV (reference sequence). The CDR3 runs to 16 residues. V lost 8 bases to trimming and J lost 0 bases, with 19 bases between them. CDR3 sequence (DNA): TGTGCCAGCCAAGAGACGGACAGAAACATGAACACTGAAGCTTTCTTT. Encoded protein: CASQETDRNMNTEAFF.

The chain couples TRBV28 to TRBJ1-5, with a weak D call TRBD1 (6 bases). This CDR3 contains 14 residues. Trimming took off 2 bases at V and 3 bases at J, with 8 bases between the two ends. Looked up from germline, CDR1 is MDHEN and CDR2 is SYDVKM. For the CDR3, the DNA is TGTGCCAGCAGTTTAGGGGGCCTCAATCAGCCCCAGCATTTT. Its translation: CASSLGGLNQPQHF.

V is TRBV19 and J is TRBJ1-5; 12 nucleotides agree with TRBD1. V lost 11 bases and J lost 6; bases outside the gene matches: 5. CDR1 LNHDA and CDR2 SQIVND come from the germline V gene (reference sequence). This CDR3 has 13 residues. The CDR3 loop is CACRDRGLQPQHF. The CDR3 DNA reads TGTGCCTGCCGGGACAGGGGGCTTCAGCCCCAGCATTTT. The full variable domain, with the rest looked up from reference TRBV19 and TRBJ1-5, is DGGITQSPKYLFRKEGQNVTLSCEQNLNHDAMYWYRQDPGQGLRLIYYSQIVNDFQKGDIAEGYSVSREKKESFPLTVTSAQKNPTAFYLCACRDRGLQPQHFGDGTRLSIL.

J is TRBJ1-2 and V is TRBV11-2; D gene ambiguous. V was pared by 5 bases and J by 8 bases, with 15 bases between. Germline V gives CDR1 SGHAT, CDR2 FQNNGV. This CDR3 has 13 residues. The CDR3 loop is CASSPSRHDGYTF. The DNA for the CDR3 is TGTGCCAGCAGCCCCAGTCGCCACGACGGCTACACCTTC. The variable domain in full, with the rest retrieved from reference TRBV11-2 and TRBJ1-2, is EAGVAQSPRYKIIEKRQSVAFWCNPISGHATLYWYQQILGQGPKLLIQFQNNGVVDDSQLPKDRFSAERLKGVDSTLKIQPAKLEDSAVYLCASSPSRHDGYTFGSGTRLTVV.

This clone has a handful of counts. The gene calls are TRBV19 and TRBJ1-5, with D possibly matching TRBD1 (5 bases). The germline CDR1 and CDR2 sequences are LNHDA and SQIVND (reference sequence). The CDR3 is 14 amino acids. V was shortened by 10 bases and J by 9 bases, with 22 bases between the two germline ends. DNA for the CDR3: TGTGCCACCCAACGACAGTCTGCTAATGTGCCCCAGCATTTT. Amino acid sequence: CATQRQSANVPQHF. Full variable domain (remainder filled in from reference TRBV19 and TRBJ1-5): DGGITQSPKYLFRKEGQNVTLSCEQNLNHDAMYWYRQDPGQGLRLIYYSQIVNDFQKGDIAEGYSVSREKKESFPLTVTSAQKNPTAFYLCATQRQSANVPQHFGDGTRLSIL.

The chain employs TRBV28 and TRBJ1-1; D remains ambiguous. V lost 5 bases and J 4 bases, leaving 17 bases between the germline ends. Germline V lookup: CDR1 MDHEN, CDR2 SYDVKM. The CDR3 contains 15 residues. The CDR3 DNA reads as TGTGCCAGCAGTCCAAGCAGTGACGGGGTCACTGAAGCTTTCTTT. As protein: CASSPSSDGVTEAFF.

V usage is TRBV4-1 and J usage is TRBJ2-1; no reliable D call. The CDR3 consists of 16 residues. Germline V gene data show CDR1 as MGHRA and CDR2 as YSYEKL. V was cut by 2 bases and J by 0 bases, with 11 bases left in between. The CDR3, as DNA: TGCGCCAGCAGCCAATTAGACATGATCTCCTACAATGAGCAGTTCTTC. Translated: CASSQLDMISYNEQFF.